Below, 8 T cell receptor beta chains from the same sample are listed, as sequenced in a study of blood T cell repertoires in COVID-19. The protocol was immunoSEQ multiplex PCR, while the TCRdb copy is restricted to in-frame clones and leaves out a portion. Among approximately 250,000 clones, about nine tenths were seen once, and the ten largest hold about 8.8%. Sequenced input: peripheral blood. These receptors all come from a man in his forties with active or convalescent COVID-19.

This chain connects TRBV18 to TRBJ1-4; a weak D match, TRBD1 (5 bases). The V gene's germline CDR1 is KGHSH and CDR2 LQKENI. This CDR3 spans 13 amino acids. V was clipped by 4 bases and J by 4 bases, with 7 bases between them. The CDR3 nucleotides are TGTGCCAGCTCACAGGGGCGTAATGAAAAACTGTTTTTT. As protein: CASSQGRNEKLFF. Drawing the rest from reference TRBV18 and TRBJ1-4, the complete variable domain is NAGVMQNPRHLVRRRGQEARLRCSPMKGHSHVYWYRQLPEEGLKFMVYLQKENIIDESGMPKERFSAEFPKEGPSILRIQQVVRGDSAAYFCASSQGRNEKLFFGSGTQLSVL.

In its sample, this clone was seen a few times. V usage is TRBV7-2 and J usage is TRBJ2-5, with D maybe TRBD2 (5 bases). The CDR3 consists of 12 residues. Germline V gene sequence: CDR1 SGHTA, CDR2 FQGNSA. V was shortened by 4 bases and J by 6 bases, with 9 bases between the two germline ends. The CDR3 nucleotides read TGTGCCAGCAGCTCTAGCTGGAAGACCCAGTACTTC. Protein product: CASSSSWKTQYF. Full variable domain (rest looked up from reference TRBV7-2 and TRBJ2-5): GAGVSQSPSNKVTEKGKDVELRCDPISGHTALYWYRQSLGQGLEFLIYFQGNSAPDKSGLPSDRFSAERTGGSVSTLTIQRTQQEDSAVYLCASSSSWKTQYFGPGTRLLVL.

The chain couples TRBV14 to TRBJ2-5; D possibly corresponds to TRBD2 (6 bases). This CDR3 is built from 14 residues. V was pared by 1 base and J by 7 bases, with 13 bases between. Germline CDR1 and CDR2: SGHDN and FVKESK. CDR3 sequence reads: CASSQVKVGGTQYF. Written as DNA, the CDR3 is TGTGCCAGCAGCCAAGTAAAGGTGGGGGGGACCCAGTACTTC.

This sequence joins TRBV28 and TRBJ1-6; D gene unclear. The germline V gene encodes CDR1 MDHEN and CDR2 SYDVKM. V was shortened by 6 bases and J by 0 bases, with 6 bases between the two germline ends. The CDR3 contains 14 residues. In DNA, the CDR3 is TGTGCCAGCAGCCGGAGCTCCTATAATTCACCCCTCCACTTT. As protein: CASSRSSYNSPLHF.

The V gene is TRBV6-2 or TRBV6-3, the J gene TRBJ2-3; D uncertain. V was pared by 0 bases and J by 0 bases, with 7 bases between. Per germline, CDR1 MNHEY and CDR2 SVGEGT. The CDR3 has 15 amino acids. The CDR3 loop is CASSYSAASTDTQYF. In DNA form, the CDR3 reads TGTGCCAGCAGTTACTCTGCGGCTAGCACAGATACGCAGTATTTT.

V gene TRBV24-1 combines with J gene TRBJ2-1; TRBD1 is a possible D gene (5 bases). Between the trimmed V and J ends, which lost 7 bases and 6 bases, there was a span of 12 bases. This CDR3 is built from 13 residues. CDR1 is KGHDR, CDR2 SFDVKD, per germline. The CDR3 coding sequence is TGTGCCACCAGAGGGGCAGGGATCAATGAGCAGTTCTTC. Protein sequence: CATRGAGINEQFF.

The chain links TRBV24-1 to TRBJ2-3; TRBD2 might be the D (5 bases). There are 14 residues in the CDR3. The V gene's germline CDR1 is KGHDR and CDR2 SFDVKD. V shed 2 bases and J shed 6 bases, with 11 bases lying between them. The CDR3 DNA follows: TGTGCCACCAGTGATTCTCCACTAGAGGATACGCAGTATTTT. Residues: CATSDSPLEDTQYF.

The CDR3 DNA reads TGTGCCAGTTGGTCGAGGCGGGATGTGGAAGAGCAGTACTTC. This sequence encodes CASWSRRDVEEQYF. The chain combines TRBV19 with TRBJ2-7; tentatively, D is TRBD2 (6 bases). Trimming left V 8 bases short and J 7 bases short, with 21 bases between. CDR1 is LNHDA and CDR2 is SQIVND in the germline V gene (reference sequence). This CDR3 comprises 14 residues. Full variable domain (outside the CDR3, taken from reference TRBV19 and TRBJ2-7): DGGITQSPKYLFRKEGQNVTLSCEQNLNHDAMYWYRQDPGQGLRLIYYSQIVNDFQKGDIAEGYSVSREKKESFPLTVTSAQKNPTAFYLCASWSRRDVEEQYFGPGTRLTVT.